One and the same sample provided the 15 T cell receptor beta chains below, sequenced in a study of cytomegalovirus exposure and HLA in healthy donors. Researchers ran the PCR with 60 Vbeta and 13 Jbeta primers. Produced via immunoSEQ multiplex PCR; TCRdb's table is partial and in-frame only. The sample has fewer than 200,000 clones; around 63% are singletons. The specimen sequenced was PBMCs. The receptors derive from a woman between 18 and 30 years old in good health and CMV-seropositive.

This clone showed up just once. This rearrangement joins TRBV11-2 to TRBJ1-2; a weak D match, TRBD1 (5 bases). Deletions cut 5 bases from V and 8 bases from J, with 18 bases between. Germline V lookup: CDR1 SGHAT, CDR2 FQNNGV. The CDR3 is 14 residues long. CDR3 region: CASSTPPGGRGYTF. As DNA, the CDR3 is TGTGCCAGCAGCACCCCCCCCGGGGGTCGCGGCTACACCTTC. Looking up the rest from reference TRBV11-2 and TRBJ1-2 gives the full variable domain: EAGVAQSPRYKIIEKRQSVAFWCNPISGHATLYWYQQILGQGPKLLIQFQNNGVVDDSQLPKDRFSAERLKGVDSTLKIQPAKLEDSAVYLCASSTPPGGRGYTFGSGTRLTVV.

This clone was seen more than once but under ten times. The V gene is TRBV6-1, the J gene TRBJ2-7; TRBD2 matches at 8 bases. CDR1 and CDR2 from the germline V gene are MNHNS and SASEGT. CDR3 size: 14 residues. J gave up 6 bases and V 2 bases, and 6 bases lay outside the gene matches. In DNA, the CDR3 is TGTGCCAGCAGTGAATCGGGTACTAGCGGCGAGCAGTACTTC. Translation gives CASSESGTSGEQYF.

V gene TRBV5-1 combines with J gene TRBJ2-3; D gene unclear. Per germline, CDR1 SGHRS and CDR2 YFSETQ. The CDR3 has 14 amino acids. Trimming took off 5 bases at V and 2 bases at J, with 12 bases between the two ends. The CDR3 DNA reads TGCGCCAGCAGATCGCGCGAGATCACAGATACGCAGTATTTT. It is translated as CASRSREITDTQYF.

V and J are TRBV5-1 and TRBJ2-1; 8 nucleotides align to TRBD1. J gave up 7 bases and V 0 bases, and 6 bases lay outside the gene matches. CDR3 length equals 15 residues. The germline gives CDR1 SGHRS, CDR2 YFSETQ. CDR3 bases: TGCGCCAGCAGCTTGGCGGCAGGGGGCTCGAATGAGCAGTTCTTC. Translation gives CASSLAAGGSNEQFF. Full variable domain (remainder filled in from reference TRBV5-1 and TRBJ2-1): KAGVTQTPRYLIKTRGQQVTLSCSPISGHRSVSWYQQTPGQGLQFLFEYFSETQRNKGNFPGRFSGRQFSNSRSEMNVSTLELGDSALYLCASSLAAGGSNEQFFGPGTRLTVL.

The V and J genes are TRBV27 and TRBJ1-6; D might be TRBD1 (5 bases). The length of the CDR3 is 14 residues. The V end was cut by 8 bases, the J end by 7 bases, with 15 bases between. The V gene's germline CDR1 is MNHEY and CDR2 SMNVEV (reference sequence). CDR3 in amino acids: CASSNWRDNSPLHF. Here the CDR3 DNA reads TGTGCCAGCTCCAACTGGAGGGACAATTCACCCCTCCACTTT.

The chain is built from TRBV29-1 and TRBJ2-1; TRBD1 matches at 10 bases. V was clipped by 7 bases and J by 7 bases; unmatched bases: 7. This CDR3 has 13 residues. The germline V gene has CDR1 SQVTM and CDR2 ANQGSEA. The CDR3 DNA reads TGCAGCGCTCGACAGGGGGCAAGGAATGAGCAGTTCTTC. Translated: CSARQGARNEQFF.

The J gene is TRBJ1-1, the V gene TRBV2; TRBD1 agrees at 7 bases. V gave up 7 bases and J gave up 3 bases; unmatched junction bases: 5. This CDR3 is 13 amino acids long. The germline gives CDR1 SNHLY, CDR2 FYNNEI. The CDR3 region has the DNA TGTGCCAGCATGCCAGGGGGGTACACTGAAGCTTTCTTT. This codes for CASMPGGYTEAFF.

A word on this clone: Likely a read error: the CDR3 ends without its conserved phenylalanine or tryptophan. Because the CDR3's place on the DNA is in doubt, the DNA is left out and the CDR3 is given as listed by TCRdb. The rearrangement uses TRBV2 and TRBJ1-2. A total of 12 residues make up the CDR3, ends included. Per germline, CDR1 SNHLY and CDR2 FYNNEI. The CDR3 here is CASIVEREIPRY.

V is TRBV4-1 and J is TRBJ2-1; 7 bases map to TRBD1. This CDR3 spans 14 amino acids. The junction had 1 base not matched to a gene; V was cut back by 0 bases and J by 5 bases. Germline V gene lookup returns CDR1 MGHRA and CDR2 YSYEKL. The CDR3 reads CASSQEGTDNEQFF. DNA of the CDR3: TGCGCCAGCAGCCAAGAGGGGACAGACAATGAGCAGTTCTTC.

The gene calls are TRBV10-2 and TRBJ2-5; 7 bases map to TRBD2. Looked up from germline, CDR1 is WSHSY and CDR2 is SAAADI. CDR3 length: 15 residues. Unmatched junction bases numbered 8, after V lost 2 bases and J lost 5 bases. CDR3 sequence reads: CASSERTSLMETQYF. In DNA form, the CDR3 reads TGCGCCAGCAGTGAGAGGACTAGTCTGATGGAGACCCAGTACTTC.

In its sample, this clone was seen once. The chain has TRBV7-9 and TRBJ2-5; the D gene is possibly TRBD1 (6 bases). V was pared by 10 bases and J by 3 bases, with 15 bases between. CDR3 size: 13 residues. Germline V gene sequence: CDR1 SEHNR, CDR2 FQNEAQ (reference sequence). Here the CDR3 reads CATRGQSKETQYF. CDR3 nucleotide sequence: TGTGCCACCCGGGGACAATCCAAAGAGACCCAGTACTTC. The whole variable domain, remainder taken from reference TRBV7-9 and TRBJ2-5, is DTGVSQNPRHKITKRGQNVTFRCDPISEHNRLYWYRQTLGQGPEFLTYFQNEAQLEKSRLLSDRFSAERPKGSFSTLEIQRTEQGDSAMYLCATRGQSKETQYFGPGTRLLVL.

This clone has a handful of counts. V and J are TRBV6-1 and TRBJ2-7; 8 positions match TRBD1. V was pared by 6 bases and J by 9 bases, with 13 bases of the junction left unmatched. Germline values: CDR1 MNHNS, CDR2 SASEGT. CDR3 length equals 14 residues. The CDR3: CASRLTGVNSWQYF. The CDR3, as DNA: TGTGCCAGCAGGTTGACAGGGGTCAATTCCTGGCAGTACTTC.

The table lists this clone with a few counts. The CDR3 bases are TGTGCCAGCAGCTTGGGTCCGGGACAGGGTTCATATGGCTACACCTTC. It specifies CASSLGPGQGSYGYTF. J is TRBJ1-2 and V is TRBV5-6; TRBD1 aligns across 9 bases. Germline values: CDR1 SGHDT, CDR2 YYEEEE. There are 16 residues in the CDR3. The V segment lost 0 bases and the J segment 5 bases; nucleotides outside the gene matches: 8.

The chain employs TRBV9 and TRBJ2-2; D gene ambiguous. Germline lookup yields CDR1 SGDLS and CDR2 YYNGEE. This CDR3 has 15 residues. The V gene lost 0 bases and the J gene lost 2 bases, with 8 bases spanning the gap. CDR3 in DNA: TGTGCCAGCAGCGTAGCTCACACCAACACCGGGGAGCTGTTTTTT. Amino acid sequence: CASSVAHTNTGELFF.

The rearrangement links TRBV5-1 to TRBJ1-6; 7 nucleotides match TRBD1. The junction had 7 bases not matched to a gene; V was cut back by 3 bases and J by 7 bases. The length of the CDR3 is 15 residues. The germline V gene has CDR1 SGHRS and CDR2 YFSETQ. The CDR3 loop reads CASSSGQESNSPLHF. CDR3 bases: TGCGCCAGCAGCTCCGGACAGGAATCCAATTCACCCCTCCACTTT.